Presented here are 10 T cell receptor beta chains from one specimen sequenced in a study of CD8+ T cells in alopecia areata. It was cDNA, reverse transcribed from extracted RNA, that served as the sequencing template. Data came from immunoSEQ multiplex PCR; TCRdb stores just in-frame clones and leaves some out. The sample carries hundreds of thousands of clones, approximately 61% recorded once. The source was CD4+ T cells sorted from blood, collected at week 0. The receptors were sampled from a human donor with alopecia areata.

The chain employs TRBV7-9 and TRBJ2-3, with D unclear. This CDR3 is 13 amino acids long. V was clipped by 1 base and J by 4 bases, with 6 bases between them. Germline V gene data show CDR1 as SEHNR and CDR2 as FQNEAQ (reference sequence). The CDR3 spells CASSLVAADTQYF. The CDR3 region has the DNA TGTGCCAGCAGCTTAGTGGCAGCAGATACGCAGTATTTT.

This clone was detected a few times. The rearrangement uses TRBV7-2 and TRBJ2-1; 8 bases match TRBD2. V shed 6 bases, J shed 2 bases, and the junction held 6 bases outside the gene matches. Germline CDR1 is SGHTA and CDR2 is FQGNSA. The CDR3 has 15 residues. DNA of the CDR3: TGTGCCAGCAGTTTCGTAGCGGGGACCTACAATGAGCAGTTCTTC. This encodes CASSFVAGTYNEQFF.

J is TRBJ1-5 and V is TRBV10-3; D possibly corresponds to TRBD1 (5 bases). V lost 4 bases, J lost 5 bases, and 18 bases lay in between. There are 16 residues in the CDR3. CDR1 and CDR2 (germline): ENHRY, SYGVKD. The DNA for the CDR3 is TGTGCCATCAGTGGATCCGGGACGTCCGGTGATCAGCCCCAGCATTTT. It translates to CAISGSGTSGDQPQHF.

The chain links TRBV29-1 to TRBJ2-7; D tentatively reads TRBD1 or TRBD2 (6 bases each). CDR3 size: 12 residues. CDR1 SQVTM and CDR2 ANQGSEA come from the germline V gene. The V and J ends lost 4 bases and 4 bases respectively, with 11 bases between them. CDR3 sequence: CSVAKGGYEQYF. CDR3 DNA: TGCAGCGTTGCCAAGGGGGGATACGAGCAGTACTTC.

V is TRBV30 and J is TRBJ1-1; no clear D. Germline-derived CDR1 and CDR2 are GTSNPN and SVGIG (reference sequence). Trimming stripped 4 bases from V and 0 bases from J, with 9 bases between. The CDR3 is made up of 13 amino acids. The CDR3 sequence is CAWNLGVNTEAFF. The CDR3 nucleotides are TGTGCCTGGAATCTCGGGGTGAACACTGAAGCTTTCTTT. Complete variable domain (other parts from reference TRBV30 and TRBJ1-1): SQTIHQWPATLVQPVGSPLSLECTVEGTSNPNLYWYRQAAGRGLQLLFYSVGIGQISSEVPQNLSASRPQDRQFILSSKKLLLSDSGFYLCAWNLGVNTEAFFGQGTRLTVV.

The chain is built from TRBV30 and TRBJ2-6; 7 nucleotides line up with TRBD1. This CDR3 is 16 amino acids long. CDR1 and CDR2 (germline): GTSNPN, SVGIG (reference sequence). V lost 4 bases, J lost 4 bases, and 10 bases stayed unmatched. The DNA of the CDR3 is TGTGCCTGGACCCCTCCAGGGGGAGCCGGGGCCAACGTCCTGACTTTC. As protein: CAWTPPGGAGANVLTF.

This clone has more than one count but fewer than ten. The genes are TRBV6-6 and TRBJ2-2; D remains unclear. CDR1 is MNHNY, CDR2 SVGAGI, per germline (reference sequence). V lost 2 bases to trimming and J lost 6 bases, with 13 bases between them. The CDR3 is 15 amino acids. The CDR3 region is CASSYPLHEAGELFF. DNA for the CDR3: TGTGCCAGCAGTTACCCCCTACATGAAGCCGGGGAGCTGTTTTTT.

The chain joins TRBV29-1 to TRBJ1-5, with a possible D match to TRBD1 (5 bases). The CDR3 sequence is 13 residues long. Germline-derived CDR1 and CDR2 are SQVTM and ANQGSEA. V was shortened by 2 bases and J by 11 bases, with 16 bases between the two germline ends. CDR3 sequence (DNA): TGCAGCGTTGAATTTCGGGTCGGGGGATCCCAGCATTTT. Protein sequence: CSVEFRVGGSQHF.

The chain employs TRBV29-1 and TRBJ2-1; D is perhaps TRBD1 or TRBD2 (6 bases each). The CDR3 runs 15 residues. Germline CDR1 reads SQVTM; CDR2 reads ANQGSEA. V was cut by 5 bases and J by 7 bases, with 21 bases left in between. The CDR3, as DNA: TGCAGCGTTCCACGGTCGGGGGCGAATGGGAATGAGCAGTTCTTC. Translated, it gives CSVPRSGANGNEQFF.

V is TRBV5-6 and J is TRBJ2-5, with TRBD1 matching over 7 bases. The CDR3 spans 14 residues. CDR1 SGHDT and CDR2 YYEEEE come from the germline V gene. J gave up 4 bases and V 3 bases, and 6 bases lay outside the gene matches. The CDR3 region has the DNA TGTGCCAGCAGCTCGACAGGGAACGGAGAGACCCAGTACTTC. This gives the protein CASSSTGNGETQYF. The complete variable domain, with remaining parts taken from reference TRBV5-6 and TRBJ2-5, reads DAGVTQSPTHLIKTRGQQVTLRCSPKSGHDTVSWYQQALGQGPQFIFQYYEEEERQRGNFPDRFSGHQFPNYSSELNVNALLLGDSALYLCASSSTGNGETQYFGPGTRLLVL.